One TCR beta chain is described in this entry. Its antigen is currently unknown. These data originate in a study of OX40 agonist ivuxolimab in advanced cancers. Findings and limits, study-wide: Researchers did not determine the expanded peripheral T cells' antigen specificity. Within 6 weeks, CD4+ and CD8+ blood T cells expanded clonally at 0.1 to 3.0 mg/kg.

Measured with immunoSEQ multiplex PCR; TCRdb has only the in-frame clones, and not every one. The data show more than 60,000 clones, roughly 84% seen once. Drawing of blood for sampling happened at baseline, at cycle 4 day 1, and at cycle 7 day 1. Germline CDR1 and CDR2: MNHEY and SVGAGI. The CDR3 covers 13 residues. The sequence came from an adult with an advanced solid tumor such as melanoma, head and neck, liver or kidney cancer. This specimen consisted of CD4+ or CD8+ T cells sorted from blood, obtained in a trial of the OX40 agonist ivuxolimab. V usage is TRBV6-5 and J usage is TRBJ2-5, with 7 nucleotides matching TRBD2. The J call may not be correct, given that the DNA end is closer to TRBJ2-7. The DNA of the CDR3 is TGTGCCAGCAGGGGGGGGAGATCCTACGAGCAGTACTTC. Protein sequence: CASRGGRSYEQYF.